A single sample is the source of the 13 T cell receptor beta chains below, sequenced in a study of blood T cells in healthy people across ages. Together with a sample-barcoded 5' primer, a J-beta primer mix was included in a second PCR lasting about 6 to 12 cycles. TCRdb analysed the 5' RACE reads with MiXCR anew, one entry per CDR3 protein. The sample holds 550,000 to 600,000 distinct CDR3 sequences, about 45% seen once. The sample was blood. The receptors were sampled from a man aged 80 or over in good health.

The chain couples TRBV29-1 to TRBJ2-3; D unresolved. The V gene lost 0 bases and the J gene lost 2 bases, with 9 bases spanning the gap. Germline CDR1 and CDR2: SQVTM and ANQGSEA. CDR3 size: 14 residues. This CDR3 is CSVEDMSHTDTQYF. In DNA form, the CDR3 reads TGCAGCGTTGAAGATATGTCCCACACAGATACGCAGTATTTT.

This clonotype was detected many times. This chain joins TRBV2 and TRBJ2-1; either TRBD1 or TRBD2 may supply D (5 bases each). V dropped 6 bases and J dropped 0 bases, with 12 bases sitting between them. The CDR3 length is 15 residues. CDR1 is SNHLY, CDR2 FYNNEI, per germline. The CDR3 region has the DNA TGTGCCAGCAGGAAGGGTGGGGGCTCCTACAATGAGCAGTTCTTC. Translation: CASRKGGGSYNEQFF. Based on the CDR3 plus reference TRBV2 and TRBJ2-1, the full variable domain is EPEVTQTPSHQVTQMGQEVILRCVPISNHLYFYWYRQILGQKVEFLVSFYNNEISEKSEIFDDQFSVERPDGSNFTLKIRSTKLEDSAMYFCASRKGGGSYNEQFFGPGTRLTVL.

This clonotype occurred once. The chain is built from TRBV10-3 and TRBJ2-2; perhaps TRBD1 as D (5 bases). Germline values: CDR1 ENHRY, CDR2 SYGVKD. The length of the CDR3 is 15 residues. V shed 6 bases and J shed 4 bases, with 15 bases lying between them. The CDR3: CAISTPDSTTGELFF. The CDR3, as DNA: TGTGCCATCAGCACCCCCGACAGTACCACCGGGGAGCTGTTTTTT.

V gene TRBV29-1 combines with J gene TRBJ2-1; D is unclear. The CDR3 runs 13 residues. Germline V lookup: CDR1 SQVTM, CDR2 ANQGSEA. Trimming shortened V by 0 bases and J by 4 bases, and 7 bases separated the two germline ends. For the CDR3, the DNA is TGCAGCGTTGAAGATAACCGGTACAATGAGCAGTTCTTC. It encodes CSVEDNRYNEQFF.

On this clonotype itself: Relative to the germline gene, one junction end is altered; a read error may explain this. V and J are TRBV9 and TRBJ1-1; 7 bases match TRBD1. Germline CDR1 is SGDLS and CDR2 is YYNGEE. The CDR3 sequence is 15 residues long. The CDR3 spells CASSALTGLGTEAFF. For the CDR3, the DNA is TGTGCCAGCAGCGCCCTGACAGGGCTCGGGACTGAGGCTTTCTTT.

This sequence joins TRBV20-1 and TRBJ2-1; D is unresolved. V lost 3 bases and J lost 5, with 14 bases in between. The CDR3 runs 14 residues. Per germline, CDR1 DFQATT and CDR2 SNEGSKA (reference sequence). CDR3 loop: CSASRRTVNNEQFF. The CDR3 coding sequence is TGCAGTGCTAGTAGGCGGACGGTGAACAATGAGCAGTTCTTC.

This clonotype came up a few times. The chain joins TRBV7-9 to TRBJ2-1; D call uncertain. The germline V and J ends were trimmed by 1 base and 6 bases, with 13 bases remaining between them. CDR3 size: 15 residues. The V gene's germline CDR1 is SEHNR and CDR2 FQNEAQ (reference sequence). The CDR3 reads CASSLVTTSSNEQFF. The CDR3 DNA reads as TGTGCCAGCAGCTTAGTGACCACAAGCTCCAATGAGCAGTTCTTC.

This clonotype appeared many times. The J gene is TRBJ2-6, the V gene TRBV12-3 or TRBV12-4; D may be TRBD2 (6 bases). Trimming took off 5 bases at V and 0 bases at J, with 8 bases between the two ends. CDR3 length: 15 amino acids. The CDR3: CASSRGISGANVLTF. DNA for the CDR3: TGTGCCAGCAGTCGGGGGATCTCTGGGGCCAACGTCCTGACTTTC.

In this sample, this clonotype turned up a few times. The chain recombines TRBV15 with TRBJ1-5, with no clear D. Between the trimmed V and J ends, which lost 0 bases and 5 bases, there was a span of 11 bases. The length of the CDR3 is 15 residues. Germline CDR1 reads LNHNV; CDR2 reads YYDKDF (reference sequence). CDR3 protein: CATSRDGGGYQPQHF. The CDR3 DNA sequence: TGTGCCACCAGCAGAGATGGAGGCGGATATCAGCCCCAGCATTTT.

This chain uses TRBV28 with TRBJ1-2, with D perhaps matching TRBD1 (5 bases). The CDR3 loop spans 14 amino acids. V was trimmed by 1 base and J by 7 bases, leaving 13 bases between them. CDR1 is MDHEN and CDR2 is SYDVKM in the germline V gene. CDR3 in amino acids: CASSLLRDPGGYTF. The CDR3 DNA reads as TGTGCCAGCAGTTTATTACGGGACCCGGGTGGCTACACCTTC.

For the CDR3, the DNA is TGTGCCAGCAGCCAGACTAGCGGGGGCCTATCAGGGTCGTATTTT. It encodes CASSQTSGGLSGSYF. The chain carries TRBV7-2 and TRBJ2-3; the match to TRBD2 covers 12 bases. CDR3 size: 15 residues. The J segment lost 14 bases and the V segment lost 5 bases, leaving 14 bases of the junction unmatched. Germline lookup yields CDR1 SGHTA and CDR2 FQGNSA.

The chain carries TRBV9 and TRBJ2-1; TRBD2 might be the D (5 bases). Germline assignment: CDR1 SGDLS and CDR2 YYNGEE. The CDR3 consists of 16 residues. Trimming took off 2 bases at V and 0 bases at J, with 12 bases between the two ends. In nucleotides, the CDR3 is TGTGCCAGCAGCGTCGAGGGAATGAGCTCCTACAATGAGCAGTTCTTC. As protein: CASSVEGMSSYNEQFF.

CDR3: CASSLPGYNSPLHF. For the CDR3, the DNA is TGTGCCAGCAGCTTGCCTGGATATAATTCACCCCTCCACTTT. The rearrangement links TRBV5-6 to TRBJ1-6; D call uncertain. Trimming took 1 base from V and 4 from J, leaving 6 bases between them. The CDR3 runs to 14 residues. Per germline, CDR1 SGHDT and CDR2 YYEEEE.